This TCR beta chain was sequenced in a study of beta chain features in type 1 diabetes. General study results and limits: In type 1 diabetes patients, VDJ junctions had fewer insertions; deletions at these junctions were more frequent.

Expressed TCRB transcripts got sequenced, as all isolated RNA was reverse transcribed. Measured with immunoSEQ multiplex PCR; TCRdb has only the in-frame clones, and not every one. Here the sample spans 900,000 or so clones, 17% being singletons. The CDR3 spans 13 residues. Germline V gene lookup returns CDR1 SEHNR and CDR2 FQNEAQ (reference sequence). The V end was cut by 8 bases, the J end by 8 bases, with 15 bases between. A note on this clone: The antigen is undetermined.

Each donor gave one heparinised blood draw averaging around 0.12 L. Every sorted population was more than 95% pure. The clonotype comes from a woman between 18 and 29 years old in good health. Sequences were obtained from naive CD4+ T cells from blood. The chain links TRBV7-9 to TRBJ1-4; tentatively, D is TRBD1 (5 bases). CDR3 bases: TGTGCCAGCTTGGGGCGGCTCGGGGAAAAACTGTTTTTT. Encoded protein: CASLGRLGEKLFF.